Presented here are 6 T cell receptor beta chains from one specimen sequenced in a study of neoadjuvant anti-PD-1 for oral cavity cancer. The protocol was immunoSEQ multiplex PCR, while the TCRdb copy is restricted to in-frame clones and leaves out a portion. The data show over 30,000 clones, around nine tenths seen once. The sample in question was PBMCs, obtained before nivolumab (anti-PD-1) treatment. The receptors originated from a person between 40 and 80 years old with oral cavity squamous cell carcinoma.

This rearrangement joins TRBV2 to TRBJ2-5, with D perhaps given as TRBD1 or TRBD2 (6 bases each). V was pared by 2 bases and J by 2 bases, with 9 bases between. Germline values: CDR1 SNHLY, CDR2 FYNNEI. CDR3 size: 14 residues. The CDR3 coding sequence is TGTGCCAGCAGTGAACGGGGGCGACAAGAGACCCAGTACTTC. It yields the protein CASSERGRQETQYF.

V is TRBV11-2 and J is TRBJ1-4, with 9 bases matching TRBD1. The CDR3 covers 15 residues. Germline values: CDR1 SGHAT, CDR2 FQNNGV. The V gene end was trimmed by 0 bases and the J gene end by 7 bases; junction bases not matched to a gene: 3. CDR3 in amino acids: CASSLEGTGLEKLFF. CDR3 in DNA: TGTGCCAGCAGCTTAGAGGGGACAGGGCTTGAAAAACTGTTTTTT.

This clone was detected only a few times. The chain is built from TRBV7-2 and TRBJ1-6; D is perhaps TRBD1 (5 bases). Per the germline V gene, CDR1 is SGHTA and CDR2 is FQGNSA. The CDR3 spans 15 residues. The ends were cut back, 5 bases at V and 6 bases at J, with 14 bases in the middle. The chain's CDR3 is CASSQYDSPNSPLHF. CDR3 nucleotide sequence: TGTGCCAGCAGCCAATACGACAGTCCTAATTCACCCCTCCACTTT.

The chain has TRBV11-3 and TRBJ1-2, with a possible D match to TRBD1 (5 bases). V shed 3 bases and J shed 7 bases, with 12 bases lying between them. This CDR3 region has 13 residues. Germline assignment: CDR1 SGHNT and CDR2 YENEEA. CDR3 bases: TGTGCCAGCAGCTTCAGGGAGGGTCGTGGCTACACCTTC. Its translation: CASSFREGRGYTF.

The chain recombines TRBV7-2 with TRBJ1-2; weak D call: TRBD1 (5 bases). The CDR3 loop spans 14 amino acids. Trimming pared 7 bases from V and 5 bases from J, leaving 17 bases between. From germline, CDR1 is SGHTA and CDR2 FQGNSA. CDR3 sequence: CASNQVGADYGYTF. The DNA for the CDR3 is TGTGCCAGCAACCAAGTCGGGGCAGATTATGGCTACACCTTC.

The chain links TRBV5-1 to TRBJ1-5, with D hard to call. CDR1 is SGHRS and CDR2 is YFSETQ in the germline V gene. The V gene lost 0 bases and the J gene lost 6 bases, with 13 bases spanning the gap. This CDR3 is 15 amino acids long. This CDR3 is CASSLVGQTGQPQHF. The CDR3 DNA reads TGCGCCAGCAGCTTGGTAGGGCAGACTGGTCAGCCCCAGCATTTT. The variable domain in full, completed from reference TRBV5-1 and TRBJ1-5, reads KAGVTQTPRYLIKTRGQQVTLSCSPISGHRSVSWYQQTPGQGLQFLFEYFSETQRNKGNFPGRFSGRQFSNSRSEMNVSTLELGDSALYLCASSLVGQTGQPQHFGDGTRLSIL.